This T cell receptor beta chain was retrieved from a study of cytomegalovirus exposure and HLA in healthy donors. About the research overall: In a previous analysis, approximately 110 million unique TCR beta sequences were found from some 180 million T cells.

The CDR3 contains 15 residues. The V gene's germline CDR1 is SEHNR and CDR2 FQNEAQ (reference sequence). V was trimmed by 5 bases and J by 1 base, leaving 12 bases between them. Use of 60 Vbeta and 13 Jbeta primers characterized the PCR. Repertoires were generated with immunoSEQ multiplex PCR, while TCRdb's copy carries only in-frame clones and drops some. The data contain about 200,000 clones, 70% to 85% of them singletons. In regard to this clone: Its antigen is currently unknown.

Points from the study as a whole: Later analysis suggested links between common viral pathogens and several top significant clusters.

Sequenced input: PBMCs. This sequence joins TRBV7-9 and TRBJ2-1, with a possible D match to TRBD1 (6 bases). This receptor was obtained from a boy between 2 and 10 years old in good health and CMV-seronegative. The CDR3 DNA sequence: TGTGCCAGCAGCCACAGGGCAGGGTCCTACAATGAGCAGTTCTTC. It encodes CASSHRAGSYNEQFF.